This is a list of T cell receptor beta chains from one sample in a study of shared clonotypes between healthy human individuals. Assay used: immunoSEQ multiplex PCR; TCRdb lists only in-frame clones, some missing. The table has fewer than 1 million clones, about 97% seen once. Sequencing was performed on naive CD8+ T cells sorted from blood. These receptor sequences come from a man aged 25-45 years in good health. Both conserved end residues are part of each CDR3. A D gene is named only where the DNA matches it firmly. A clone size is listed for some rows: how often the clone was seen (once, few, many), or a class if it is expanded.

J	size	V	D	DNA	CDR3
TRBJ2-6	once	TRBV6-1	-	TGTGCCAGCAGTGAAGTGGATTGGCTTAGCGGGGCCAACGTCCTGACTTTC	CASSEVDWLSGANVLTF
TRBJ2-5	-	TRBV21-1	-	TGTGCCAGCAGAGGAACAGGACAGAAAGAGACCCAGTACTTC	CASRGTGQKETQYF
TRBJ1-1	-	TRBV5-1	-	TGCGCCAGCAGCCCGTCAGGACGGTTGAACACTGAAGCTTTCTTT	CASSPSGRLNTEAFF
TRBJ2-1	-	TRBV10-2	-	TGCGCCAGCAGTGTCCTCGGGGGAGGGACAAACAATGAGCAGTTCTTC	CASSVLGGGTNNEQFF
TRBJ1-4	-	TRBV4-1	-	TGCGCCAGCAGCCGAGGGGATGCTGGGATCGGTAATGAAAAACTGTTTTTT	CASSRGDAGIGNEKLFF
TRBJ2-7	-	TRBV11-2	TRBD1	TGTGCCAGCAGCGTAGGACAGGGAGACTACGAGCAGTACTTC	CASSVGQGDYEQYF
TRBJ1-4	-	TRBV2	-	TGTGCCAGCAGTCCGAGAGCAGACTCCATTGTTAATGAAAAACTGTTTTTT	CASSPRADSIVNEKLFF
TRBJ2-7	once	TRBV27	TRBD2	TGTGCCAGCCGCCTAGGACTAGGCCACGAGCAGTACTTC	CASRLGLGHEQYF
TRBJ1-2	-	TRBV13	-	TGTGCCAGCAGCTTAGGAACGACCTATGGCTACACCTTC	CASSLGTTYGYTF
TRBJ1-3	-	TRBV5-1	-	TGCGCCAGCAGCTTGAGGGGGAAGCTCTCTGGAAACACCATATATTTT	CASSLRGKLSGNTIYF
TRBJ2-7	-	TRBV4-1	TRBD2	TGCGCCAGCAGCTTCGAGCGGGACTACTACGAGCAGTACTTC	CASSFERDYYEQYF
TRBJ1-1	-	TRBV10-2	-	TGCGCCAGCAGTGAAGCGACAGTGAACACTGAAGCTTTCTTT	CASSEATVNTEAFF
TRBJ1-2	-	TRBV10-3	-	TGTGCCACCCGAAACCCGGGACTGGGAGATGGCTACACCTTC	CATRNPGLGDGYTF
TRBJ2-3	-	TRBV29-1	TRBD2	TGCAGCTACGGACTAGCGGGAGCGGGGGATACGCAGTATTTT	CSYGLAGAGDTQYF
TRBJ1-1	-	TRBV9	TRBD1	TGTGCCAGCAGCGGACAGGACAGGCCCCTACTCATGAACACTGAAGCTTTCTTT	CASSGQDRPLLMNTEAFF